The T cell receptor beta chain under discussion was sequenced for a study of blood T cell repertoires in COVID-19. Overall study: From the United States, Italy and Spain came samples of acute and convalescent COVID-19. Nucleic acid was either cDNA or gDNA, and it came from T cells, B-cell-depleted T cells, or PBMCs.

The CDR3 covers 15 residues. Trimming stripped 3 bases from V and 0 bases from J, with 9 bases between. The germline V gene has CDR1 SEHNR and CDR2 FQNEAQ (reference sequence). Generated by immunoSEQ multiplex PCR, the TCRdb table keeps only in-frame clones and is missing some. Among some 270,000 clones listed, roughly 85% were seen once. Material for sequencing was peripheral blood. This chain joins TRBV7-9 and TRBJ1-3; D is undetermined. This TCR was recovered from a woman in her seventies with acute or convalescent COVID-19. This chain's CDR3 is CASSLPGPSGNTIYF. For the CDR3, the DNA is TGTGCCAGCAGCTTGCCAGGCCCCTCTGGAAACACCATATATTTT.